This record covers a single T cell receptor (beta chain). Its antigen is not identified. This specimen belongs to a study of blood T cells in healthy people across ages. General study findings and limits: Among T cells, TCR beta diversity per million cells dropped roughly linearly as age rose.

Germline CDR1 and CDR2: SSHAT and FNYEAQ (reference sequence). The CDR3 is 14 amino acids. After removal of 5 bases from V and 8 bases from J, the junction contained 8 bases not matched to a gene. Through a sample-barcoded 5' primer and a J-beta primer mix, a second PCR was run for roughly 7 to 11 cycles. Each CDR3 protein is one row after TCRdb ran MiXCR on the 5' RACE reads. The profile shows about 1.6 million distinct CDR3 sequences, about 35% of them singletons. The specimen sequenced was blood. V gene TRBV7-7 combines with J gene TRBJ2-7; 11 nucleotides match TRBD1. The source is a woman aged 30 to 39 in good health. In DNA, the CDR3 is TGTGCCAGCAGCCCGCGGGGGACAGGGGGAAAGCAGTACTTC. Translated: CASSPRGTGGKQYF.